Sequencing of this TCR beta chain was carried out in a study of shared clonotypes between healthy human individuals. Overall study context: The study used three CD4 naive, three CD4 memory, two CD8 naive and one CD8 memory plate per donor. Findings of the study overall: Shared clonotypes: about 5.3% naive CD4, roughly 3.8% naive CD8, less than 2.5% memory CD4, about 0.41% memory CD8.

The donor cohort consisted entirely of Caucasian adults residing in Nashville, Tennessee. Splitting the CD4+ cells yielded a CD45RA+ naive subset and a CD45RA-negative memory subset. Here immunoSEQ multiplex PCR was the method, and the copy in TCRdb shows in-frame clones only, minus some. The sample has 2 million or so clones; around 95% are singletons. Germline V gene data show CDR1 as SGHTS and CDR2 as YDEGEE. The CDR3 totals 17 residues. V lost 1 base and J lost 0; bases outside the gene matches: 5. Worth noting for this clone: Its specificity is unknown.

The sequencing input was naive CD4+ T cells sorted from blood. Noted subset: CD45RA+ positively selected. This sequence was found in a man younger than 30 in good health. This chain connects TRBV5-8 to TRBJ2-3, with 10 bases matching TRBD2. This CDR3 is CASSLLSGGVSTDTQYF. The DNA for the CDR3 is TGTGCCAGCAGCTTGCTCAGCGGGGGGGTGAGCACAGATACGCAGTATTTT.